This T cell receptor (beta chain) was captured by sequencing in a study of control samples from healthy donors and cancer patients. Trimming stripped 0 bases from V and 2 bases from J, with 6 bases between. CDR1 SGHRS and CDR2 YFSETQ come from the germline V gene. The CDR3 has 13 residues. Sequencing used immunoSEQ multiplex PCR; TCRdb keeps in-frame clones, though not all of them. The table includes some 120,000 clones, 90% detected once. The TCR originated in a man between 18 and 29 years old in good health. The sample comprised blood. The chain has TRBV5-1 and TRBJ2-7; no definite D call. The CDR3 coding sequence is TGCGCCAGCAGCTTGGCGGGTCCCTACGAGCAGTACTTC. Protein: CASSLAGPYEQYF.